Each of the 5 T cell receptor beta chains below was sequenced from the same sample in a study of regulatory T cells in long-lasting Graves disease. The time point is: newly diagnosed GD, antithyroid drugs for less than 3 months. RNA isolated from PBMCs was used to make the TCR library. In building TCR beta libraries, iRepertoire HTBI primers were used together with Arm-PCR of CDR3 regions. One entry per CDR3 protein, called by TCRdb with MiXCR from the multiplex PCR reads. The table has about 470,000 distinct CDR3 sequences, under 15% seen once. Another study also made use of these data, one on T cells in Graves' hyperthyroidism and ophthalmopathy.

The source was peripheral blood mononuclear cells (PBMCs), collected at new diagnosis, from a patient treated with antithyroid drugs. These receptors originate from a woman aged 25 to 39 with Graves disease.

This clonotype occurred a few times. The junction differs from germline at one of its ends, possibly a read error. This rearrangement joins TRBV3-1 to TRBJ2-7; D is unresolved. The germline gives CDR1 LGHDT, CDR2 YNNKEL (reference sequence). The CDR3 totals 17 residues. CDR3 DNA sequence: TGTGCCAGCAGCCAAGTAAGGAAGTTGGACGAAGGATACGGGCAGTACTTC. This codes for CASSQVRKLDEGYGQYF.

This clonotype was seen a few times. The chain recombines TRBV13 with TRBJ2-7; D not certain. Deletions cut 4 bases from V and 4 bases from J, with 8 bases between. The CDR3 covers 12 residues. Germline CDR1 and CDR2: PRHDT and FYEKMQ (reference sequence). The CDR3 bases are TGTGCCAGCAGCTCCTTTGGGTACGAGCAGTACTTC. Residues: CASSSFGYEQYF.

A remark on this clonotype: With a far larger clone one base away, a read error is the likely cause. The V gene is TRBV6-2 or TRBV6-3, the J gene TRBJ1-1, with 7 bases matching TRBD1. The CDR3 consists of 14 residues. In germline, CDR1 is MNHEY, CDR2 SVGEGT. After removal of 5 bases from V and 5 bases from J, the junction contained 8 bases not matched to a gene. The CDR3 DNA reads as TGTGCCAGCAGTGAAATAGGGGGCTCGACTGAAGCTTTCTTT. Translated: CASSEIGGSTEAFF.

This chain connects TRBV20-1 to TRBJ2-7; TRBD2 matches 12 bases. The CDR3 sequence is 17 residues long. The V and J ends lost 3 bases and 0 bases, in that order; junction bases with no gene match: 9. Germline CDR1 and CDR2: DFQATT and SNEGSKA (reference sequence). The CDR3 bases are TGCAGTGCTAGGGCCAAGGGACTAGCGGGCGACTCCTACGAGCAGTACTTC. Protein sequence: CSARAKGLAGDSYEQYF.

On this clonotype: A read error may account for a junction end that differs from germline. V and J are TRBV12-3 or TRBV12-4 and TRBJ2-7, with 10 bases matching TRBD2. CDR3 length: 15 residues. CDR3 bases: TGTGCCAGCAGTCTAGCGGGAGACGGGTCCTACGAGCAGTACTTC. Protein sequence: CASSLAGDGSYEQYF.